The clone carrying this TCR beta chain was picked up a small number of times. Its antigen is still unknown. The data were obtained in a study of OX40 agonist ivuxolimab in advanced cancers. Study background: Intravenous ivuxolimab was administered to patients every 2 weeks at 0.01 to 10 mg/kg. Patients assigned to dose escalation were diagnosed with hepatocellular carcinoma, melanoma, renal cell or head and neck cancer.

General observations from the study: CD4+ and CD8+ blood T cells expanded clonally by week 6 at 0.1 to 3.0 mg/kg. On average, a greater number of expanded clones characterised CD8+ T cells relative to CD4+.

Sequencing was performed with immunoSEQ multiplex PCR; in TCRdb, only in-frame clones are kept and a portion is missing. The sample lists about 86,000 clones, approximately 88% seen once, with 1.3% to 1.5% in the top ten. This clonotype was obtained from an adult with an advanced solid tumor such as melanoma, head and neck, liver or kidney cancer. The input for sequencing was CD4+ or CD8+ T cells sorted from blood, taken in a trial of the OX40 agonist ivuxolimab.

The DNA of the CDR3 is TGTGCCTGGAGTACAGGACACAATGAGCAGTTCTTC. It translates to CAWSTGHNEQFF. This chain joins TRBV30 and TRBJ2-1; D might be TRBD1 (5 bases). The CDR3 length is 12 residues. Germline V CDR1 and CDR2: GTSNPN, SVGIG (reference sequence). The germline V and J ends were trimmed by 2 bases and 5 bases, with 7 bases remaining between them.